This passage covers 30 T cell receptor beta chains from one sample sequenced in a study of blood T cells in healthy people across ages. A second PCR, run for roughly 7 to 11 cycles, used a sample-barcoded 5' primer plus a J-beta primer mix. TCRdb fed the 5' RACE reads into MiXCR, producing one record per CDR3 protein. The sample carries approximately 760,000 distinct CDR3 sequences, 20% to 30% recorded once. These sequences were also reported in another study, on T cells of mothers and their children.

Sequences were obtained from blood. The receptor source for this set is a boy under 18 in good health.

This clonotype has only one observation. J is TRBJ2-7 and V is TRBV29-1; perhaps TRBD2 as D (5 bases). This CDR3 spans 16 amino acids. Trimming removed 4 bases from V and 0 bases from J, with 19 bases in between. Germline V lookup: CDR1 SQVTM, CDR2 ANQGSEA. DNA for the CDR3: TGCAGCGTTGCCCAGAGCGTATCTGGGAGCTCCTACGAGCAGTACTTC. Translated: CSVAQSVSGSSYEQYF.

V gene TRBV29-1 combines with J gene TRBJ2-5; D call uncertain. The CDR3 sequence is 15 residues long. Trimming removed 3 bases from V and 2 bases from J, with 16 bases in between. CDR1 is SQVTM, CDR2 ANQGSEA, per germline. This CDR3 reads CSVDVIVKRQETQYF. CDR3 DNA: TGCAGCGTTGACGTTATAGTGAAGAGGCAAGAGACCCAGTACTTC. Complete variable domain (other parts from reference TRBV29-1 and TRBJ2-5): SAVISQKPSRDICQRGTSLTIQCQVDSQVTMMFWYRQQPGQSLTLIATANQGSEATYESGFVIDKFPISRPNLTFSTLTVSNMSPEDSSIYLCSVDVIVKRQETQYFGPGTRLLVL.

This clonotype showed up just a few times. V is TRBV12-3 or TRBV12-4 and J is TRBJ2-7; possibly TRBD2 for D (7 bases). Trimming shortened V by 4 bases and J by 2 bases, and 15 bases separated the two germline ends. The CDR3 runs to 15 residues. The CDR3: CASSSRGGLTYEQYF. CDR3 bases: TGTGCCAGCAGTTCCAGGGGAGGGCTTACCTACGAGCAGTACTTC.

This clonotype has more than one count but fewer than ten. The CDR3 nucleotides read TGTGCCAGCAGCCAAGAGGCGGCTAGCGGGAGATACGAGCAGTACTTC. Its translation is CASSQEAASGRYEQYF. The V call is TRBV4-2, the J call TRBJ2-1; 10 bases are shared with TRBD2. The J call is doubtful: the DNA matches TRBJ2-7 better. Germline CDR1 is LGHNA and CDR2 is YNFKEQ. CDR3 length: 16 residues.

The chain has TRBV28 and TRBJ1-1; D not resolved. Germline values: CDR1 MDHEN, CDR2 SYDVKM. V was trimmed by 4 bases and J by 1 base, leaving 13 bases between them. The CDR3 is 15 amino acids. CDR3 residues: CASSWGWRQNTEAFF. CDR3 nucleotides: TGTGCCAGCAGTTGGGGTTGGCGGCAGAACACTGAAGCTTTCTTT.

This clonotype was observed a handful of times. The rearrangement links TRBV5-1 to TRBJ2-7; D is unresolved. V lost 7 bases and J 3 bases, leaving 17 bases between the germline ends. The germline gives CDR1 SGHRS, CDR2 YFSETQ. The CDR3 covers 14 residues. CDR3 bases: TGCGCCAGCCATATCACCGGGCAAGACTACGAGCAGTACTTC. Its translation is CASHITGQDYEQYF.

The chain combines TRBV7-2 with TRBJ1-5, with a weak D call TRBD1 (6 bases). CDR1 and CDR2 (germline): SGHTA, FQGNSA. V gave up 2 bases and J gave up 6 bases, with 8 bases separating them. The CDR3 spans 13 residues. CDR3: CASSLTGTQPQHF. CDR3 DNA sequence: TGTGCCAGCAGCTTAACAGGGACTCAGCCCCAGCATTTT. Combining the CDR3 with reference TRBV7-2 and TRBJ1-5 gives the whole variable domain GAGVSQSPSNKVTEKGKDVELRCDPISGHTALYWYRQSLGQGLEFLIYFQGNSAPDKSGLPSDRFSAERTGGSVSTLTIQRTQQEDSAVYLCASSLTGTQPQHFGDGTRLSIL.

This clonotype was counted a single time. This sequence joins TRBV29-1 and TRBJ2-3, with 11 positions matching TRBD2. Per germline, CDR1 SQVTM and CDR2 ANQGSEA. The CDR3 runs to 14 residues. The V gene end was trimmed by 7 bases and the J gene end by 0 bases; junction bases not matched to a gene: 3. In DNA form, the CDR3 reads TGCAGCGGAAGACTAGCGGGGAGCACAGATACGCAGTATTTT. Translation gives CSGRLAGSTDTQYF.

The chain is built from TRBV20-1 and TRBJ2-6, with 8 bases lining up with TRBD2. Losses at the gene ends were 1 base for V and 0 bases for J; bases not matched to a gene: 14. The germline V gene has CDR1 DFQATT and CDR2 SNEGSKA (reference sequence). The CDR3 extends over 20 amino acids. CDR3 loop: CSARGASGRHLYSGANVLTF. The CDR3 region has the DNA TGCAGTGCTAGAGGGGCTAGCGGGCGCCACCTCTACTCTGGGGCCAACGTCCTGACTTTC.

Only a few counts were recorded for this clonotype. An end of the junction differs from the germline gene, which may be a read error. The chain joins TRBV6-2 or TRBV6-3 to TRBJ2-3, with D perhaps being TRBD1 or TRBD2 (5 bases each). The germline V gene encodes CDR1 MNHEY and CDR2 SVGEGT. The CDR3 totals 13 residues. The CDR3 is CTSSRDGDRTQYF. The CDR3 region has the DNA TGTACCAGCAGCAGGGACGGCGACCGTACGCAGTATTTT.

The chain couples TRBV29-1 to TRBJ1-1; a weak D match, TRBD1 (5 bases). The CDR3 has 13 amino acids. Per germline, CDR1 SQVTM and CDR2 ANQGSEA. V lost 5 bases, J lost 6 bases, and 16 bases lay in between. The CDR3: CSVNTGLSPEAFF. CDR3 DNA sequence: TGCAGCGTTAATACAGGATTATCCCCTGAAGCTTTCTTT. Based on the CDR3 plus reference TRBV29-1 and TRBJ1-1, the full variable domain is SAVISQKPSRDICQRGTSLTIQCQVDSQVTMMFWYRQQPGQSLTLIATANQGSEATYESGFVIDKFPISRPNLTFSTLTVSNMSPEDSSIYLCSVNTGLSPEAFFGQGTRLTVV.

The table lists this clonotype with a few counts. The genes are TRBV7-2 and TRBJ2-1; the D is unclear. Germline assignment: CDR1 SGHTA and CDR2 FQGNSA. V lost 2 bases and J lost 6, with 14 bases in between. The CDR3 is 15 residues long. CDR3 loop: CASSLYLGQPNEQFF. The CDR3 DNA reads TGTGCCAGCAGCTTATATCTCGGCCAGCCCAATGAGCAGTTCTTC.

The J gene is TRBJ2-7, the V gene TRBV4-2, with D hard to call. V gave up 0 bases and J gave up 1 base, with 10 bases separating them. Germline V gives CDR1 LGHNA, CDR2 YNFKEQ. The CDR3 consists of 15 residues. The CDR3 region is CASSQERSLSYEQYF. In DNA, the CDR3 is TGTGCCAGCAGCCAAGAGAGGTCCCTTTCCTACGAGCAGTACTTC.

Note on this clonotype: Compared with germline, one end of the junction differs, possibly owing to a read error. The gene calls are TRBV5-1 and TRBJ2-2; 9 bases align to TRBD2. The germline V gene encodes CDR1 SGHRS and CDR2 YFSETQ. The CDR3 runs 16 residues. The CDR3 sequence: CANSLGSGSTTGELFF. The CDR3 DNA sequence: TGCGCCAACAGCTTGGGTAGCGGGAGTACTACCGGGGAGCTGTTTTTT.

The gene calls are TRBV10-3 and TRBJ2-3, with D unclear. Germline V gene sequence: CDR1 ENHRY, CDR2 SYGVKD. V lost 3 bases and J 3 bases, leaving 7 bases between the germline ends. This CDR3 region has 13 residues. CDR3 sequence (DNA): TGTGCCATCAGTGAAGGCCGAACAGATACGCAGTATTTT. This translates into CAISEGRTDTQYF.

The genes are TRBV12-3 or TRBV12-4 and TRBJ2-5, with D perhaps matching TRBD2 (5 bases). The CDR3 is 15 residues long. V lost 3 bases and J 5 bases, leaving 16 bases between the germline ends. For the CDR3, the DNA is TGTGCCAGCAGTTTTTACGGGTTAGCGAGTGAGACCCAGTACTTC. Its translation: CASSFYGLASETQYF.

This clonotype occurred a few times. The chain couples TRBV20-1 to TRBJ1-4; D is undetermined. Trimming shortened V by 3 bases and J by 8 bases, and 10 bases separated the two germline ends. There are 12 residues in the CDR3. Germline V gene sequence: CDR1 DFQATT, CDR2 SNEGSKA (reference sequence). The CDR3, as DNA: TGCAGTGCTAGGCGCCAAAACGAAAAACTGTTTTTT. Its translation is CSARRQNEKLFF.

This clonotype has just a few counts. V is TRBV6-6 and J is TRBJ2-1, with D possibly matching TRBD2 (5 bases). Trimming took 7 bases from V and 3 from J, leaving 16 bases between them. Germline CDR1 and CDR2: MNHNY and SVGAGI (reference sequence). The CDR3 is 15 amino acids. CDR3 nucleotide sequence: TGTGCCAGCATCCAAAACCGGGATTTCTACAATGAGCAGTTCTTC. It specifies CASIQNRDFYNEQFF.

This clonotype was recorded many times. This chain joins TRBV27 and TRBJ1-5; D is unclear. This CDR3 has 12 residues. Germline assignment: CDR1 MNHEY and CDR2 SMNVEV (reference sequence). V gave up 6 bases and J gave up 5 bases, with 8 bases separating them. CDR3 in DNA: TGTGCCAGCAGCTCCGGCTATCAGCCCCAGCATTTT. This encodes CASSSGYQPQHF.

As DNA, the CDR3 is TGTGCCAGCAGTGGCGGCTCCCCTAGCACAGATACGCAGTATTTT. This gives the protein CASSGGSPSTDTQYF. The rearrangement uses TRBV7-9 and TRBJ2-3; D not resolved. This CDR3 region has 15 residues. Germline V gives CDR1 SEHNR, CDR2 FQNEAQ (reference sequence). V shed 6 bases and J shed 0 bases, with 13 bases lying between them.

This clonotype has more than one count but fewer than ten. The genes are TRBV7-9 and TRBJ2-5; D may be TRBD1 or TRBD2 (5 bases each). The DNA end favors TRBJ2-7, so the J call may be wrong. Germline CDR1 SEHNR, CDR2 FQNEAQ (reference sequence). This CDR3 comprises 15 residues. The CDR3 DNA sequence: TGTGCCAGCAGCGGACCCGGGACCCGCTTGGACGAGCAGTACTTC. It codes for CASSGPGTRLDEQYF.

The gene calls are TRBV28 and TRBJ2-7; D is perhaps TRBD1 or TRBD2 (6 bases each). V dropped 6 bases and J dropped 4 bases, with 19 bases sitting between them. The CDR3 has 15 amino acids. Germline assignment: CDR1 MDHEN and CDR2 SYDVKM. Here the CDR3 reads CASSLQGRAGYEQYF. The DNA for the CDR3 is TGTGCCAGCAGCTTACAGGGAAGGGCGGGGTACGAGCAGTACTTC.

The rearrangement uses TRBV10-3 and TRBJ1-5, with D perhaps matching TRBD1 (6 bases). V lost 2 bases and J 5 bases, leaving 13 bases between the germline ends. CDR1 is ENHRY and CDR2 is SYGVKD in the germline V gene. This CDR3 contains 15 residues. The CDR3 DNA reads TGTGCCATCAGTGAGGAGGGGGGCGGTGATCAGCCCCAGCATTTT. This translates into CAISEEGGGDQPQHF.

Here the CDR3 DNA reads TGTGCCAGCAGCCAAGATGGCGGGCTGGACCTTGAGCAGTTCTTC. This encodes CASSQDGGLDLEQFF. The V gene is TRBV3-1, the J gene TRBJ2-1, with D maybe TRBD2 (5 bases). Germline V CDR1 and CDR2: LGHDT, YNNKEL (reference sequence). The CDR3 is 15 residues long. V lost 0 bases, J lost 9 bases, and 15 bases lay in between.

This clonotype was counted only a few times. The J gene is TRBJ1-1, the V gene TRBV5-1; D not resolved. This CDR3 spans 14 amino acids. Germline CDR1 reads SGHRS; CDR2 reads YFSETQ. V lost 5 bases to trimming and J lost 5 bases, with 16 bases between them. The CDR3: CASRPPGRLTEAFF. The CDR3 DNA sequence: TGCGCCAGCAGACCCCCCGGACGGCTGACTGAAGCTTTCTTT.

CDR3 sequence (DNA): TGTGCCAGCAGGCCGGGGACTAGCGGGACTAGCACAGATACGCAGTATTTT. Translating gives CASRPGTSGTSTDTQYF. This chain connects TRBV12-3 or TRBV12-4 to TRBJ2-3; TRBD2 matches at 13 bases. Unmatched junction bases numbered 6, after V lost 6 bases and J lost 0 bases. This CDR3 is 17 amino acids long.

This clonotype was observed a few times. J is TRBJ2-4 and V is TRBV6-5, with TRBD1 matching 8 bases. V shed 5 bases and J 9 bases; nucleotides not matched to a gene: 12. The CDR3 consists of 15 residues. The germline V gene encodes CDR1 MNHEY and CDR2 SVGAGI. The CDR3 here is CASSPRQGQEGIQYF. The CDR3 coding sequence is TGTGCCAGCAGTCCCCGACAGGGGCAAGAGGGCATTCAGTACTTC.

This chain connects TRBV13 to TRBJ1-4, with D unclear. Germline V gene sequence: CDR1 PRHDT, CDR2 FYEKMQ (reference sequence). Trimming pared 5 bases from V and 5 bases from J, leaving 18 bases between. The CDR3 is 16 amino acids. The DNA of the CDR3 is TGTGCCAGCAGCCCCCCTGAGGGCGGTGCGAATGAAAAACTGTTTTTT. It codes for CASSPPEGGANEKLFF.

V usage is TRBV4-1 and J usage is TRBJ2-1; 10 bases match TRBD2. The J segment lost 3 bases and the V segment lost 0 bases, leaving 5 bases of the junction unmatched. This CDR3 is 17 amino acids long. Germline V gene data show CDR1 as MGHRA and CDR2 as YSYEKL. CDR3 amino acids: CASSQDLLAGHYNEQFF. CDR3 DNA sequence: TGCGCCAGCAGCCAAGATCTACTAGCGGGGCACTACAATGAGCAGTTCTTC.

This clonotype was counted between two and nine times. This chain connects TRBV2 to TRBJ2-7, with D possibly being TRBD1 (6 bases). Germline V gene sequence: CDR1 SNHLY, CDR2 FYNNEI. The CDR3 loop spans 12 amino acids. V lost 10 bases, J lost 3 bases, and 13 bases lay in between. The CDR3 nucleotides are TGTGCCATACGGGACAAAAACTACGAGCAGTACTTC. This gives the protein CAIRDKNYEQYF.